The present entry profiles one T cell receptor (beta chain) with its context. In its sample, this clonotype was seen many times. Its antigen is currently not known. Nothing much larger sits one base from this clone, and base qualities are not available. This sample stems from a study of T cells after yellow fever vaccination (dated by TCRdb to about 2019). For the wider study: Libraries from fractions with low cell numbers were prepared with the SMART-Seq v4 Ultra Low Input RNA kit. Bulk TCR alpha and beta repertoires were sequenced longitudinally to track T-cell clones before and after primary and booster YFV17D yellow fever vaccination. Blood was collected at multiple timepoints before and after primary and secondary immunization, and bulk PBMC replicates and cell subsets were isolated. Two healthy male donors, one aged 18 to 30 and one aged 30 to 40 years, were included in the cohort. Broad study findings and their caveats: After the booster, most of the clones that had expanded following primary vaccination were detected again (approximately 95% of CD4 and 85% to 90% of CD8), which suggests that memory was broadly maintained. Only a couple of donors were included in the study, so the extent to which the findings can be generalized is limited. Compared with the primary T-cell response, the secondary T-cell response was faster but weaker, reaching its peak on day 5 rather than on day 15. FACS-sorted repertoires could contain abundant contaminating clonotypes from the bulk population, so computational filtering was required. A small share of clonotypes occurred in both CD4 and CD8 compartments, likely arising from convergent recombination.

The sample was run on an Illumina NovaSeq 6000. TCR cDNA was synthesized by 5'RACE template switching, which introduced a universal primer site and unique molecular identifiers. Priming for cDNA synthesis came from both the TCR alpha and TCR beta constant segments. Two PCR steps were used to amplify libraries, with sample barcodes and sequencing adapters being added in the second step. Libraries were sequenced on Illumina HiSeq 2500 (2x100 bp) or NovaSeq (2x150 bp). From the authors' description of their analysis: MIGEC was used to demultiplex reads and collapse the reads into UMI consensus sequences, and MiXCR was used for V(D)J alignment. Vaccine-responding clonotypes were identified with edgeR using replicate PBMC samples, with FDR below 0.01 and a log2 fold change above 5 up to day 15 being required. Each bulk clonotype was labeled CD4 or CD8 based on which sequenced repertoire, CD4 or CD8, contained the clonotype at higher abundance. In-frame beta chains were kept once TCRdb had trimmed the public reads at Q25 with fastp and called clones with MiXCR. Every distinct CDR3 protein forms one entry, paired with its most common genes and DNA. Here the V and J calls rest on TCRdb's processing, not on the authors' analysis. This sample is represented by about 350,000 distinct CDR3 sequences; about 4% of them were singletons. 20% to 25% of the sample belongs to the ten largest clones.

Sample treatment or condition, as interpreted from the label and publication: live attenuated yellow fever vaccine strain. At each blood-draw timepoint, two biological replicates of bulk PBMCs were collected. A standard Ficoll-Paque protocol was used to isolate PBMCs from peripheral blood. RNA was extracted with TriZol from bulk PBMCs, CD4 and CD8 fractions, and dextramer-positive and dextramer-negative fractions. The CDR3 holds 13 amino acids from the cysteine to the phenylalanine. Left in the record is the CDR3 DNA by itself, 39 bases read in frame from the first base. V drops 0 bases and J drops 3 bases, leaving 7 bases in between. The germline V gene encodes CDR1 SQVTM and CDR2 ANQGSEA.

Sequenced here: PBMCs, sampled 5 days after the yellow fever booster vaccination. Rearrangement joined TRBV29-1 to TRBJ2-3; the D gene remains uncertain. This TCR came from a man younger than 35 who received the YFV17D yellow fever vaccine. The nucleotide sequence is given as TGCAGCGTTGAAGATCGGGCTACAGATACGCAGTATTTT. Translated, it reads CSVEDRATDTQYF.